The next 15 T cell receptor beta chains were all read from a single sample in a study of vaccination effects on CD4 cells after COVID-19. These receptors' antigens are unknown. Generated by immunoSEQ multiplex PCR, the TCRdb table keeps only in-frame clones and is missing some. The table shows more than 55,000 clones, with approximately 72% occurring only once. It was after roughly 11 days of culture that CD4+ T cells were isolated. Subjects were given two BNT162b2 or mRNA-1273 vaccine doses. The source was CD4+ T cells from PBMCs cultured without peptide, collected after COVID-19 vaccination. The receptors shown here come from a human donor who received a COVID-19 vaccine.

The chain employs TRBV19 and TRBJ2-6; 7 bases align to TRBD2. Trimming cost V 10 bases and J 13 bases; bases outside gene matches: 25. The length of the CDR3 is 17 residues. Germline V gene data show CDR1 as LNHDA and CDR2 as SQIVND (reference sequence). Written as DNA, the CDR3 is TGTGCCACCAAACTCCGGGGGGACCCCTCTGGGGCCAGGGTCCTGACTTTC. It translates to CATKLRGDPSGARVLTF.

The gene calls are TRBV12-5 and TRBJ2-1; no clear D. The CDR3 has 11 residues. Germline lookup yields CDR1 LGHNT and CDR2 FRNRAP. V was shortened by 5 bases and J by 4 bases, with 3 bases between the two germline ends. The CDR3 nucleotides are TGTGCTAGTGGTCTGTACAATGAGCAGTTCTTC. Residues: CASGLYNEQFF.

The chain joins TRBV5-1 to TRBJ1-2; no reliable D call. Germline CDR1 and CDR2: SGHRS and YFSETQ. V was pared by 0 bases and J by 3 bases, with 9 bases between. CDR3 size: 14 residues. The CDR3 reads CASSLGGIDYGYTF. The CDR3 DNA sequence: TGCGCCAGCAGCTTGGGGGGAATCGACTATGGCTACACCTTC.

The rearrangement links TRBV7-8 to TRBJ2-4; 10 bases align to TRBD1. This CDR3 has 14 amino acids. Germline loops: CDR1 SGHVS, CDR2 FQNEAQ. V lost 4 bases and J lost 4; bases outside the gene matches: 1. The chain's CDR3 is CASSWTGGKNIQYF. DNA of the CDR3: TGTGCCAGCAGCTGGACAGGGGGGAAAAACATTCAGTACTTC.

The chain recombines TRBV30 with TRBJ2-3; the D is unclear. The CDR3 loop spans 14 amino acids. V lost 3 bases and J lost 3, with 13 bases in between. Germline V gene data show CDR1 as GTSNPN and CDR2 as SVGIG (reference sequence). The CDR3 nucleotides read TGTGCCTGGAGCCATCCCGGCGGAACAGATACGCAGTATTTT. Protein sequence: CAWSHPGGTDTQYF.

This clone was detected only a few times. The rearrangement uses TRBV12-5 and TRBJ1-3, with D tentatively TRBD1 (5 bases). Germline-derived CDR1 and CDR2 are LGHNT and FRNRAP. This CDR3 contains 14 residues. V dropped 5 bases and J dropped 0 bases, with 8 bases sitting between them. In nucleotides, the CDR3 is TGTGCTAGTGGTACAGGTCACTCTGGAAACACCATATATTTT. It translates to CASGTGHSGNTIYF.

This chain uses TRBV25-1 with TRBJ2-7, with a possible D match to TRBD2 (7 bases). V lost 6 bases and J lost 0, with 18 bases in between. The CDR3 covers 16 residues. Germline lookup yields CDR1 MGHDK and CDR2 SYGVNS. The CDR3 spells CASSHLGGANSYEQYF. The CDR3 DNA sequence: TGTGCCAGCAGCCACCTGGGGGGGGCGAACTCCTACGAGCAGTACTTC.

This clone was picked up one time. This chain joins TRBV4-2 and TRBJ1-2; no definite D call. Germline CDR1 LGHNA, CDR2 YNFKEQ. This CDR3 is 15 amino acids long. Between the trimmed V and J ends, which lost 0 bases and 2 bases, there was a span of 10 bases. CDR3 in amino acids: CASSQEEAANYGYTF. The DNA of the CDR3 is TGTGCCAGCAGCCAAGAGGAGGCAGCCAACTATGGCTACACCTTC.

This clone was counted a few times. The chain has TRBV5-4 and TRBJ2-3; 10 nucleotides match TRBD2. Germline V lookup: CDR1 SGHNT, CDR2 YYREEE (reference sequence). With V trimmed by 1 base and J by 5 bases, 10 bases remained unmatched. This CDR3 spans 17 amino acids. CDR3 sequence reads: CASSLFLAGGSRDTQYF. Here the CDR3 DNA reads TGTGCCAGCAGCTTGTTTTTAGCGGGAGGTTCAAGAGATACGCAGTATTTT. Filled out from reference TRBV5-4 and TRBJ2-3, the complete variable domain reads ETGVTQSPTHLIKTRGQQVTLRCSSQSGHNTVSWYQQALGQGPQFIFQYYREEENGRGNFPPRFSGLQFPNYSSELNVNALELDDSALYLCASSLFLAGGSRDTQYFGPGTRLTVL.

The chain links TRBV12-3 or TRBV12-4 to TRBJ2-4; no clear D gene. Trimming took off 5 bases at V and 9 bases at J, with 11 bases between the two ends. The CDR3 runs 12 residues. The CDR3 here is CASSGPRRIQYF. In nucleotides, the CDR3 is TGTGCCAGCAGTGGACCCCGGCGCATTCAGTACTTC.

The chain carries TRBV30 and TRBJ2-1; D gene uncertain. The CDR3 contains 15 residues. Trimming took 5 bases from V and 0 from J, leaving 14 bases between them. CDR1 is GTSNPN and CDR2 is SVGIG in the germline V gene (reference sequence). The DNA for the CDR3 is TGTGCCTGGGGTCCAGGCCTCAGCTCCTACAATGAGCAGTTCTTC. Residues: CAWGPGLSSYNEQFF.

This chain links TRBV13 with TRBJ2-2; 7 positions agree with TRBD2. The V gene's germline CDR1 is PRHDT and CDR2 FYEKMQ (reference sequence). CDR3 length: 16 residues. Germline trimming cut 5 bases from V and 4 bases from J; bases unmatched to any gene: 10. DNA of the CDR3: TGTGCCAGCAGCGCGCGGGCGGGAGAGGGCACCGGGGAGCTGTTTTTT. Translation gives CASSARAGEGTGELFF.

This clone has just a few counts. The CDR3 DNA sequence: TGCGCCAGCAGCCTTGGACGCTATCAGCCCCAGCATTTT. Its protein product is CASSLGRYQPQHF. This chain links TRBV4-1 with TRBJ1-5; D is unclear. The germline V and J ends were trimmed by 4 bases and 5 bases, with 9 bases remaining between them. The CDR3 totals 13 residues. The germline V gene encodes CDR1 MGHRA and CDR2 YSYEKL.

This chain joins TRBV19 and TRBJ1-2, with D possibly being TRBD1 (6 bases). CDR1 and CDR2 (germline): LNHDA, SQIVND (reference sequence). With 6 bases removed from V and 4 bases from J, the gap between germline ends came to 15 bases. This CDR3 has 14 residues. The CDR3 region is CASRRGGQVYGYTF. CDR3 DNA sequence: TGTGCCAGTAGGCGGGGGGGCCAGGTCTATGGCTACACCTTC.

The chain combines TRBV5-5 with TRBJ1-5; possibly TRBD1 for D (5 bases). The germline V and J ends were trimmed by 0 bases and 2 bases, with 6 bases remaining between them. This CDR3 has 14 amino acids. Germline V CDR1 and CDR2: SGHKS, YYEKEE (reference sequence). The DNA for the CDR3 is TGTGCCAGCAGCTTGGCGGGGGGCAATCAGCCCCAGCATTTT. Protein: CASSLAGGNQPQHF.